The TCR beta chain under discussion was sequenced for a study of response to subunit inactivated influenza vaccine. TCRdb reanalysed the RT-PCR reads using MiXCR and keeps one entry per CDR3 protein. The top ten hold 6% to 8% of the sample, which has under 800,000 distinct CDR3 sequences, roughly 13% seen once. The CDR3 totals 13 residues. V was clipped by 5 bases and J by 3 bases, with 11 bases between them. CDR1 LNHNV and CDR2 YYDKDF come from the germline V gene (reference sequence). Worth noting for this clonotype: Antigen unknown.

General study findings and limits: It was the authors' suggestion that each seasonal influenza vaccination recruits few new T cells.

Source: PBMCs from blood, taken 14 to 15 days before vaccination. The sequence was collected from a man between 50 and 59 years old who received an inactivated influenza vaccine. This rearrangement joins TRBV15 to TRBJ2-7; D ambiguous. The CDR3, as DNA: TGTGCCACCAGCTCAACAGTAGTCTACGAGCAGTACTTC. This encodes CATSSTVVYEQYF.